The TCR beta chain under discussion was sequenced for a study of control samples from healthy donors and cancer patients. CDR1 is LGHNA, CDR2 YNFKEQ, per germline. The germline V and J ends were trimmed by 0 bases and 14 bases, with 17 bases remaining between them. The CDR3 is made up of 14 amino acids. This clone was seen a handful of times. Generated by immunoSEQ multiplex PCR, the TCRdb table keeps only in-frame clones and is missing some. The sample includes approximately 230,000 clones, roughly 87% of them seen just once. This chain uses TRBV4-2 with TRBJ2-1, with a possible D match to TRBD2 (5 bases). Sequencing was carried out using PBMCs. The TCR originated in a woman in her fifties or sixties with lung cancer. DNA of the CDR3: TGTGCCAGCAGCCAAGATGCCCAGCGGCCCATTAAGTTCTTC. Residues: CASSQDAQRPIKFF.